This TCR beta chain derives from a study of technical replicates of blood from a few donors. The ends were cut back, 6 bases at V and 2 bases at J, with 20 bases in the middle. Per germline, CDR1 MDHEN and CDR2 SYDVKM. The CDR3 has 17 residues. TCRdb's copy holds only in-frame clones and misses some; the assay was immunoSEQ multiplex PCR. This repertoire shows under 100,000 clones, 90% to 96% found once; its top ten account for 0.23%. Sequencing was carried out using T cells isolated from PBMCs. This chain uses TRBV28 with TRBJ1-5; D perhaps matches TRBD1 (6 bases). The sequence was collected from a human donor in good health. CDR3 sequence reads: CASRPPRQAGGNQPQHF. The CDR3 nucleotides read TGTGCCAGCAGACCGCCCAGACAGGCGGGGGGCAATCAGCCCCAGCATTTT.